The clone carrying this T cell receptor (beta chain) turned up a few times. Combining a sample-barcoded 5' primer with a J-beta primer mix, a second PCR ran for about 7 to 11 cycles. One entry per CDR3 protein results from TCRdb running MiXCR on the 5' RACE reads. The sample yields over 700,000 distinct CDR3 sequences, roughly 25% seen once. The CDR3 has 14 residues. Germline V CDR1 and CDR2: SQVTM, ANQGSEA. The data were obtained in a study of blood T cells in healthy people across ages. These data also formed part of another study, on T cells of mothers and their children.

This sequence was found in a boy between 10 and 17 years old in good health. This rearrangement joins TRBV29-1 to TRBJ2-5; D is perhaps TRBD2 (6 bases). Gene TRBJ2-7 matches the end of the DNA better, so the J call may be wrong. The source material was blood. The CDR3 DNA reads TGCAGCGTTGCGCAGCGGGCAAGGCGAGGCGAGCAGTACTTC. Translation gives CSVAQRARRGEQYF.